The rows below give T cell receptor beta chains drawn from one sample of a study of breast tumors, draining lymph nodes, adjacent tissues. TCRdb used MiXCR to reprocess the multiplex PCR reads, holding one entry per CDR3 protein. The sample includes 200,000 or so distinct CDR3 sequences, about 32% of them seen just once. Sequencing input: axillary lymph node tissue. These receptor sequences come from a female donor with breast cancer. Some clones in this sample may be carry-over from other donors' samples. CDR3s include the opening cysteine and the closing phenylalanine or tryptophan. The D gene is left open where the match is weak. A row's size may be missing; if present it is once, few, many or a size class.

J: TRBJ1-2; V: TRBV7-9; size: .; D: .; CDR3: CASNHGADGGSGYPF; DNA: TGTGCCAGCAACCATGGGGCGGACGGTGGTAGTGGCTACCCCTTC
J: TRBJ1-2; V: TRBV10-1; size: few; D: .; CDR3: CASSDGIYGYTF; DNA: TGCGCCAGCAGTGACGGGATCTATGGCTACACCTTC
J: TRBJ2-3; V: TRBV5-5; size: many; D: .; CDR3: CASSFEGTSTDTQYF; DNA: TGTGCCAGCAGCTTTGAGGGGACCAGCACAGATACGCAGTATTTT
J: TRBJ1-6; V: TRBV19; size: .; D: .; CDR3: CASSIDETNYNSPLHF; DNA: TGTGCCAGTAGTATAGACGAGACAAATTATAATTCACCCCTCCACTTT
J: TRBJ2-5; V: TRBV7-6; size: many; D: TRBD2; CDR3: CASSSGGTQYF; DNA: TGTGCCAGCAGCTCGGGAGGAACCCAGTACTTC
J: TRBJ2-5; V: TRBV11-2; size: many; D: TRBD1; CDR3: CASSLVATGTVQETQYF; DNA: TGTGCCAGCAGCTTAGTGGCCACCGGGACAGTCCAAGAGACCCAGTACTTC
J: TRBJ1-1; V: TRBV20-1; size: .; D: .; CDR3: CSAWTSWGLNTEAFF; DNA: TGCAGTGCTTGGACCTCCTGGGGCTTGAACACTGAAGCTTTCTTT
J: TRBJ1-2; V: TRBV5-1; size: many; D: .; CDR3: CASSLGGSYYGYTF; DNA: TGCGCCAGCAGCTTGGGGGGCAGCTACTATGGCTACACCTTC
J: TRBJ1-2; V: TRBV7-9; size: many; D: .; CDR3: CASSADSQFRSYTF; DNA: TGTGCCAGCAGCGCTGATTCCCAATTTAGGAGCTACACCTTC
J: TRBJ2-5; V: TRBV7-2; size: many; D: .; CDR3: CASLPIGVTGEGETQYF; DNA: TGTGCCAGCCTCCCTATCGGCGTGACAGGGGAGGGGGAGACCCAGTACTTC
J: TRBJ2-7; V: TRBV5-5; size: .; D: TRBD1; CDR3: CASSRDSGYEQYF; DNA: TGTGCCAGCAGCCGGGACAGTGGGTACGAGCAGTACTTC
J: TRBJ2-3; V: TRBV20-1; size: many; D: TRBD2; CDR3: CRGFGLAGGQVDTQYF; DNA: TGCAGGGGATTTGGACTAGCGGGGGGCCAGGTAGATACGCAGTATTTT
J: TRBJ2-2; V: TRBV20-1; size: .; D: TRBD2; CDR3: CSARSLAGGPGELFF; DNA: TGCAGTGCTAGATCCCTAGCGGGAGGACCCGGGGAGCTGTTTTTT
J: TRBJ1-6; V: TRBV14; size: few; D: .; CDR3: CASSQNEFRGLRPRDRKLSGSF; DNA: TGTGCCAGCAGCCAGAATGAATTCAGGGGTTTGAGGCCCAGAGATAGAAAGCTGTCGGGTTCTTTT
J: TRBJ2-1; V: TRBV5-1; size: many; D: TRBD2; CDR3: CASSLELADEQFF; DNA: TGCGCCAGCAGCTTGGAACTAGCGGATGAGCAGTTCTTC
J: TRBJ2-2; V: TRBV2; size: many; D: .; CDR3: CASSVGGPNTGELFF; DNA: TGTGCCAGCAGTGTGGGGGGACCGAACACCGGGGAGCTGTTTTTT
J: TRBJ1-2; V: TRBV10-3; size: .; D: .; CDR3: CAISAGAYGYTF; DNA: TGTGCCATCAGTGCAGGGGCCTATGGCTACACCTTC
J: TRBJ1-5; V: TRBV24-1; size: .; D: .; CDR3: CATRTSGSNEPQHF; DNA: TGTGCCACCAGGACTAGCGGGAGTAATGAGCCCCAGCATTTT
J: TRBJ1-2; V: TRBV6-6; size: many; D: TRBD1; CDR3: CASSLEDRGLYGYTF; DNA: TGTGCCAGCAGCCTGGAGGACAGGGGGTTGTATGGCTACACCTTC
J: TRBJ1-4; V: TRBV18; size: once; D: TRBD1; CDR3: CASPQTGIGRNEKLFF; DNA: TGTGCCAGCCCACAGACAGGGATAGGTCGGAATGAAAAACTGTTTTTT
J: TRBJ2-6; V: TRBV15; size: few; D: .; CDR3: CATSRDSGSGANVLTF; DNA: TGTGCCACCAGCAGAGACTCAGGGTCTGGGGCCAACGTCCTGACTTTC
J: TRBJ1-6; V: TRBV4-1; size: many; D: .; CDR3: CASSQGGHLRGDNSPLHF; DNA: TGCGCCAGCAGCCAAGGGGGGCATTTACGGGGGGATAATTCACCCCTCCACTTT
J: TRBJ1-2; V: TRBV7-2; size: .; D: .; CDR3: CASPSGYGYTF; DNA: TGTGCTTCCCCCTCGGGCTATGGCTACACCTTC
J: TRBJ2-2; V: TRBV11-2; size: many; D: .; CDR3: CASSVDEAGELFF; DNA: TGTGCCAGCAGCGTAGATGAGGCCGGGGAGCTGTTTTTT
J: TRBJ2-5; V: TRBV7-6; size: .; D: TRBD1; CDR3: CASSQGQGLTQYF; DNA: TGTGCCAGCAGCCAGGGACAGGGTCTGACCCAGTACTTC
J: TRBJ2-1; V: TRBV3-1; size: many; D: .; CDR3: CASSQGYGRVQFF; DNA: TGTGCCAGCAGTCAAGGCTACGGAAGGGTGCAGTTCTTC
J: TRBJ2-2; V: TRBV6-6; size: .; D: .; CDR3: CASSYSGTNTGELFF; DNA: TGTGCCAGCAGTTACTCCGGGACTAACACCGGGGAGCTGTTTTTT
J: TRBJ2-3; V: TRBV6-2/TRBV6-3; size: once; D: TRBD2; CDR3: CASRHGLAGGPSWTDTQYF; DNA: TGTGCCAGCAGGCACGGACTAGCGGGAGGGCCTTCCTGGACAGATACGCAGTATTTT
J: TRBJ2-5; V: TRBV7-7; size: many; D: .; CDR3: CASSMVAGPYTPPGVQETQYF; DNA: TGTGCTAGCAGCATGGTGGCGGGGCCTTACACTCCCCCGGGGGTTCAAGAGACCCAGTACTTC
J: TRBJ1-6; V: TRBV20-1; size: many; D: TRBD1; CDR3: CSARDRQNSPLHF; DNA: TGCAGTGCCAGGGACAGACAAAATTCACCCCTCCACTTT
J: TRBJ2-3; V: TRBV20-1; size: .; D: TRBD1; CDR3: CSASATGMDTQYF; DNA: TGCAGTGCGTCGGCGACAGGGATGGATACGCAGTATTTT
J: TRBJ2-1; V: TRBV6-5; size: many; D: TRBD2; CDR3: CASSAGLAGPNEQFF; DNA: TGTGCCAGCAGTGCTGGACTAGCGGGACCCAATGAGCAGTTCTTC
J: TRBJ2-3; V: TRBV7-9; size: many; D: .; CDR3: CASSQPPSSPSTDTQYF; DNA: TGTGCCAGCAGCCAACCCCCGAGTTCACCTAGCACAGATACGCAGTATTTT
J: TRBJ1-2; V: TRBV3-1; size: few; D: TRBD1; CDR3: CASSLLDREGNGYTF; DNA: TGTGCCAGCAGCCTCCTCGACAGGGAGGGTAATGGCTACACCTTC
J: TRBJ1-1; V: TRBV19; size: .; D: .; CDR3: CASSITGTVTEAFF; DNA: TGTGCCAGTAGTATTACAGGGACGGTCACTGAAGCTTTCTTT
J: TRBJ2-7; V: TRBV2; size: many; D: TRBD2; CDR3: CASKLAGDYEQYF; DNA: TGTGCCAGCAAGCTAGCGGGAGATTACGAGCAGTACTTC
J: TRBJ2-2; V: TRBV20-1; size: many; D: .; CDR3: CSALDFRSTGELFF; DNA: TGCAGTGCTCTCGATTTCAGGAGCACCGGGGAGCTGTTTTTT
J: TRBJ1-4; V: TRBV5-1; size: .; D: .; CDR3: CASSLGADEKLFF; DNA: TGCGCCAGCAGCTTGGGGGCCGATGAAAAACTGTTTTTT
J: TRBJ1-5; V: TRBV5-1; size: .; D: .; CDR3: CASRLAGPDQPQHF; DNA: TGTGCCAGCAGGTTAGCGGGACCGGATCAGCCCCAGCATTTT
J: TRBJ2-7; V: TRBV12-3/TRBV12-4; size: .; D: TRBD1; CDR3: CASRGDRGDSYEQYF; DNA: TGTGCCAGCAGGGGGGACAGGGGGGACTCCTACGAGCAGTACTTC
J: TRBJ1-1; V: TRBV28; size: few; D: .; CDR3: CASSPGPEAFF; DNA: TGTGCCAGCAGTCCAGGCCCTGAAGCTTTCTTT
J: TRBJ2-2; V: TRBV7-9; size: many; D: .; CDR3: CASSFNVLGPNTGELFF; DNA: TGTGCCAGCAGCTTTAACGTCCTAGGTCCGAACACCGGGGAGCTGTTTTTT
J: TRBJ1-6; V: TRBV10-3; size: .; D: .; CDR3: CATSRQANNSPLHF; DNA: TGTGCCACCAGTCGACAGGCCAATAATTCGCCCCTCCACTTT
J: TRBJ2-7; V: TRBV7-8; size: many; D: TRBD2; CDR3: CASSQRTSGAVSPYEQYF; DNA: TGTGCCAGCAGCCAACGGACTAGCGGGGCCGTCTCACCCTACGAGCAGTACTTC
J: TRBJ2-3; V: TRBV5-1; size: many; D: .; CDR3: CATSGDGSSTDTQYF; DNA: TGCGCCACCTCGGGGGACGGGTCTAGCACAGATACGCAGTATTTT
J: TRBJ2-1; V: TRBV9; size: .; D: TRBD2; CDR3: CASTPSGTHTGEFF; DNA: TGTGCCAGCACTCCTAGCGGGACCCACACCGGGGAGTTCTTC
J: TRBJ1-6; V: TRBV10-3; size: .; D: TRBD1; CDR3: CAISAGQGMTNSPLHF; DNA: TGTGCCATCAGTGCTGGACAGGGAATGACTAATTCACCCCTCCACTTT
J: TRBJ2-3; V: TRBV5-8; size: many; D: TRBD1; CDR3: CASSRGQPDTDTQYF; DNA: TGTGCCAGCAGCCGGGGACAGCCGGACACAGATACGCAGTATTTT